Each of the 29 T cell receptor beta chains below was sequenced from the same sample in a study of cytomegalovirus exposure and HLA in healthy donors. 60 Vbeta and 13 Jbeta primers were used in PCR. The repertoire was sequenced with immunoSEQ multiplex PCR; TCRdb's copy has only in-frame clones and lacks some. The data show over 65,000 clones, roughly 76% seen once. Sequencing was performed on PBMCs. Source of these receptors: a man aged 55 to 70 in good health and CMV-seropositive.

The chain has TRBV20-1 and TRBJ2-7; D unclear. Germline V gives CDR1 DFQATT, CDR2 SNEGSKA (reference sequence). CDR3 length equals 10 residues. CDR3: CSVRSYEQYF. CDR3 DNA: TGCAGCGTGAGGTCATACGAGCAGTACTTC.

J is TRBJ2-3 and V is TRBV6-5; D may be TRBD1 (5 bases). V was pared by 6 bases and J by 1 base, with 14 bases between. The CDR3 is made up of 15 amino acids. The V gene's germline CDR1 is MNHEY and CDR2 SVGAGI. CDR3 in amino acids: CASRAGSFGTDTQYF. As DNA, the CDR3 is TGTGCCAGCAGAGCAGGGTCATTCGGCACAGATACGCAGTATTTT.

In its sample, this clone was seen a few times. The genes are TRBV6-5 and TRBJ1-3; possibly TRBD1 for D (6 bases). Germline loops: CDR1 MNHEY, CDR2 SVGAGI. The V gene lost 0 bases and the J gene lost 0 bases, with 6 bases spanning the gap. The CDR3 contains 15 residues. The DNA of the CDR3 is TGTGCCAGCAGTTACTCACAGGGCTCTGGAAACACCATATATTTT. Its translation is CASSYSQGSGNTIYF.

This clone was seen a few times. A read error may produce the germline difference seen at one junction end. The chain joins TRBV7-7 to TRBJ2-2, with D maybe TRBD2 (5 bases). The germline V gene encodes CDR1 SSHAT and CDR2 FNYEAQ (reference sequence). This CDR3 comprises 13 residues. CDR3 sequence: CASSLTGTGELFF. CDR3 DNA sequence: TGTGCTAGCAGCTTAACGGGGACCGGGGAGCTGTTTTTT.

The chain recombines TRBV7-9 with TRBJ2-1, with D tentatively TRBD2 (5 bases). This CDR3 is built from 12 residues. Per germline, CDR1 SEHNR and CDR2 FQNEAQ (reference sequence). The V and J ends lost 3 bases and 5 bases respectively, with 5 bases between them. The CDR3 here is CASSFGNNEQFF. CDR3 sequence (DNA): TGTGCCAGCAGCTTCGGGAACAATGAGCAGTTCTTC.

The chain has TRBV7-2 and TRBJ2-7; 11 nucleotides align to TRBD1. CDR3 length: 14 residues. The V gene's germline CDR1 is SGHTA and CDR2 FQGNSA. V was clipped by 4 bases and J by 4 bases; unmatched bases: 3. The CDR3 loop is CASSSGTGGYEQYF. DNA of the CDR3: TGTGCCAGCAGCTCCGGGACAGGGGGGTACGAGCAGTACTTC.

V is TRBV5-1 and J is TRBJ1-4; 9 bases map to TRBD1. Germline-derived CDR1 and CDR2 are SGHRS and YFSETQ. The V and J ends lost 4 bases and 7 bases, in that order; junction bases with no gene match: 8. The CDR3 runs 15 residues. CDR3 sequence: CASSPDRGKGEKLFF. In DNA, the CDR3 is TGCGCCAGCAGCCCGGACAGGGGAAAGGGTGAAAAACTGTTTTTT.

The chain carries TRBV7-8 and TRBJ2-1, with 9 bases lining up with TRBD2. This CDR3 has 19 residues. The germline V gene has CDR1 SGHVS and CDR2 FQNEAQ. Trimming removed 8 bases from V and 0 bases from J; junction bases left unmatched: 17. The CDR3, as DNA: TGTGCCAGCGTGCTTTCCCCCTTGACTAGCGGAAGCTCCTACAATGAGCAGTTCTTC. This sequence encodes CASVLSPLTSGSSYNEQFF.

The chain joins TRBV2 to TRBJ2-7; D is ambiguous. The length of the CDR3 is 14 residues. Germline values: CDR1 SNHLY, CDR2 FYNNEI. V lost 6 bases to trimming and J lost 4 bases, with 16 bases between them. CDR3 residues: CASRTRLLGYEQYF. CDR3 in DNA: TGTGCCAGCAGGACAAGGTTGTTAGGTTACGAGCAGTACTTC.

The chain recombines TRBV11-3 with TRBJ1-1; perhaps TRBD1 as D (5 bases). This CDR3 spans 15 amino acids. The germline V gene encodes CDR1 SGHNT and CDR2 YENEEA. Trimming took off 0 bases at V and 4 bases at J, with 12 bases between the two ends. The CDR3 spells CASSLDVRVGTEAFF. In nucleotides, the CDR3 is TGTGCCAGCAGCTTAGATGTCAGGGTGGGCACTGAAGCTTTCTTT.

The genes are TRBV7-9 and TRBJ2-1, with a weak D call TRBD1 (6 bases). CDR3 length: 15 amino acids. Germline CDR1 is SEHNR and CDR2 is FQNEAQ (reference sequence). V was pared by 0 bases and J by 0 bases, with 6 bases between. The CDR3 sequence: CASSLADSSYNEQFF. In DNA, the CDR3 is TGTGCCAGCAGCTTAGCGGACAGCTCCTACAATGAGCAGTTCTTC.

The chain uses TRBV5-5 and TRBJ2-7; tentatively, D is TRBD2 (6 bases). V was cut by 4 bases and J by 3 bases, with 17 bases left in between. The CDR3 is made up of 15 amino acids. The germline V gene encodes CDR1 SGHKS and CDR2 YYEKEE (reference sequence). The chain's CDR3 is CASSITGSLNYEQYF. The CDR3 bases are TGTGCCAGCAGCATTACCGGGAGCTTAAACTACGAGCAGTACTTC.

V usage is TRBV4-2 and J usage is TRBJ1-4, with 9 positions matching TRBD1. Germline assignment: CDR1 LGHNA and CDR2 YNFKEQ. This CDR3 is built from 16 residues. Trimming took 4 bases from V and 4 from J; bases not matched to a gene: 7. Here the CDR3 DNA reads TGTGCCAGCAGCCTCACGACAGGGGGAGATAATGAAAAACTGTTTTTT. Translating gives CASSLTTGGDNEKLFF.

The chain uses TRBV15 and TRBJ1-2; possibly TRBD1 for D (6 bases). The CDR3 is 16 amino acids. Per the germline V gene, CDR1 is LNHNV and CDR2 is YYDKDF (reference sequence). V shed 3 bases and J shed 8 bases, with 22 bases lying between them. CDR3 nucleotide sequence: TGTGCCACCAGCAGCTCCACCTGGGGCAGGGGTGGAGGCTACACCTTC. Protein: CATSSSTWGRGGGYTF.

V gene TRBV4-1 combines with J gene TRBJ1-2; 7 bases agree with TRBD1. With V trimmed by 1 base and J by 1 base, 3 bases remained unmatched. CDR1 is MGHRA and CDR2 is YSYEKL in the germline V gene. The CDR3 has 15 residues. In nucleotides, the CDR3 is TGCGCCAGCAGCCAAGTTAGGGACAGTAACTATGGCTACACCTTC. Its protein product is CASSQVRDSNYGYTF.

V usage is TRBV6-5 and J usage is TRBJ2-2, with D maybe TRBD2 (6 bases). Between the trimmed V and J ends, which lost 2 bases and 3 bases, there was a span of 10 bases. The CDR3 consists of 15 residues. CDR1 is MNHEY and CDR2 is SVGAGI in the germline V gene. CDR3 residues: CASSYTVADTGELFF. For the CDR3, the DNA is TGTGCCAGCAGTTACACGGTAGCGGACACCGGGGAGCTGTTTTTT.

The chain links TRBV5-6 to TRBJ1-2; 8 positions agree with TRBD1. V lost 2 bases and J lost 7; bases outside the gene matches: 7. The CDR3 covers 14 residues. The germline CDR1 and CDR2 sequences are SGHDT and YYEEEE. In DNA, the CDR3 is TGTGCCAGCAGCTTCCCGGGACAGGCTGGTGGCTACACCTTC. Its translation: CASSFPGQAGGYTF.

This chain joins TRBV6-5 and TRBJ2-2; D unclear. Germline CDR1 reads MNHEY; CDR2 reads SVGAGI. The V end lost 3 bases, the J end lost 1 base, and 9 bases lay between the germline ends. The CDR3 has 15 residues. The CDR3 loop is CASSYEALNTGELFF. Written as DNA, the CDR3 is TGTGCCAGCAGTTATGAGGCGCTGAACACCGGGGAGCTGTTTTTT.

This clone has a handful of counts. The chain couples TRBV11-3 to TRBJ2-2; tentative D call: TRBD1 (5 bases). The V gene lost 1 base and the J gene lost 4 bases, with 7 bases spanning the gap. This CDR3 is 14 amino acids long. Germline CDR1 and CDR2: SGHNT and YENEEA. The CDR3 coding sequence is TGTGCCAGCAGCTTAGGGACACCCACCGGGGAGCTGTTTTTT. Amino acids: CASSLGTPTGELFF.

The V gene is TRBV2, the J gene TRBJ1-2, with D possibly matching TRBD1 (6 bases). Per the germline V gene, CDR1 is SNHLY and CDR2 is FYNNEI. CDR3 size: 14 residues. The ends were cut back, 1 base at V and 5 bases at J, with 11 bases in the middle. DNA of the CDR3: TGTGCCAGCAGTGAAGGCCCGCAGGGGTATGGCTACACCTTC. Translation gives CASSEGPQGYGYTF.

The rearrangement uses TRBV6-5 and TRBJ1-6, with 8 positions matching TRBD1. The germline V gene has CDR1 MNHEY and CDR2 SVGAGI. The CDR3 covers 14 residues. V trimming: 6 bases; J trimming: 4 bases; junction bases outside the gene matches: 2. The CDR3 sequence: CASRGQGYNSPLHF. The CDR3 DNA reads as TGTGCCAGCAGAGGACAGGGTTATAATTCACCCCTCCACTTT.

This sequence joins TRBV27 and TRBJ1-4; 7 bases align to TRBD1. This CDR3 contains 15 residues. CDR1 is MNHEY, CDR2 SMNVEV, per germline (reference sequence). Losses at the gene ends were 8 bases for V and 0 bases for J; bases not matched to a gene: 6. CDR3 nucleotide sequence: TGTGCCAGCCGGGACAGAGGGGCAACTAATGAAAAACTGTTTTTT. Translated, it gives CASRDRGATNEKLFF.

J is TRBJ2-7 and V is TRBV6-6; 8 positions match TRBD1. The CDR3 runs to 16 residues. The V segment lost 2 bases and the J segment 6 bases; nucleotides outside the gene matches: 12. The germline V gene encodes CDR1 MNHNY and CDR2 SVGAGI (reference sequence). DNA for the CDR3: TGTGCCAGCAGTTACCTAGGGCAGGGGGCTAGAGGCGAGCAGTACTTC. It codes for CASSYLGQGARGEQYF.

The CDR3 bases are TGCGCCAGCAGCCAAGTAAATAATTCACCCCTCCACTTT. Translating it yields CASSQVNNSPLHF. This chain joins TRBV4-1 and TRBJ1-6; D call uncertain. V was pared by 1 base and J by 5 bases, with 3 bases between. CDR1 and CDR2 from the germline V gene are MGHRA and YSYEKL. This CDR3 is 13 amino acids long.

This clone was recorded a few times. The chain uses TRBV11-2 and TRBJ2-2; 12 bases fit TRBD2. The germline V gene has CDR1 SGHAT and CDR2 FQNNGV. This CDR3 contains 16 residues. V gave up 6 bases and J gave up 2 bases; unmatched junction bases: 4. DNA of the CDR3: TGTGCCAGCAGTCCGACTAGCGGGGGAAACACCGGGGAGCTGTTTTTT. Translated, it gives CASSPTSGGNTGELFF.

V is TRBV7-9 and J is TRBJ1-1, with D perhaps TRBD1 (5 bases). V was cut by 5 bases and J by 7 bases, with 17 bases left in between. The V gene's germline CDR1 is SEHNR and CDR2 FQNEAQ (reference sequence). This CDR3 contains 14 residues. In nucleotides, the CDR3 is TGTGCCAGCAGCACCGGCCCTAGGGGCGGTGAAGCTTTCTTT. Amino acid sequence: CASSTGPRGGEAFF.

This rearrangement joins TRBV10-1 to TRBJ2-2; 9 nucleotides line up with TRBD2. The V and J ends lost 3 bases and 5 bases, in that order; junction bases with no gene match: 4. The CDR3 runs to 15 residues. CDR1 is WNHNN and CDR2 is SYGVQD in the germline V gene (reference sequence). CDR3 DNA sequence: TGCGCCAGCAGTGACTCCAGCGGGAGGACCGGGGAGCTGTTTTTT. Translated, it gives CASSDSSGRTGELFF.

The chain carries TRBV13 and TRBJ2-2; 8 nucleotides line up with TRBD2. Losses at the gene ends were 4 bases for V and 6 bases for J; bases not matched to a gene: 7. Germline-derived CDR1 and CDR2 are PRHDT and FYEKMQ (reference sequence). This CDR3 contains 15 residues. The CDR3 sequence: CASSYGLAVAGELFF. DNA for the CDR3: TGTGCCAGCAGCTATGGACTAGCTGTGGCCGGGGAGCTGTTTTTT.

This clone was detected only a few times. This chain links TRBV18 with TRBJ2-7, with TRBD1 matching over 9 bases. The length of the CDR3 is 15 residues. J was trimmed by 3 bases and V by 4 bases; bases with no gene match: 7. Per germline, CDR1 KGHSH and CDR2 LQKENI. The CDR3 DNA is TGTGCCAGCTCACGAACAGGGGGCGCGAACTACGAGCAGTACTTC. Amino acid sequence: CASSRTGGANYEQYF.